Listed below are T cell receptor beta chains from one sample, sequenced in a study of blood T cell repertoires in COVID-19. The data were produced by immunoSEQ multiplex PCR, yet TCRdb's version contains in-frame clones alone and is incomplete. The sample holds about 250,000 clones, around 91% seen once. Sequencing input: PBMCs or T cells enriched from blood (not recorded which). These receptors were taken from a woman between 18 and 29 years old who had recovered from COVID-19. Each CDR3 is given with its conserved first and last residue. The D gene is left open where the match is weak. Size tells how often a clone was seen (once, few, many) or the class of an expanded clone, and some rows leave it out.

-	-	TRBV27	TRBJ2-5	CASSLNAGLQETQYF	TGTGCCAGCAGTTTAAACGCAGGGTTACAAGAGACCCAGTACTTC
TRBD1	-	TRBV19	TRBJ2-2	CASSPGGARGGELFF	TGTGCCAGTAGCCCAGGGGGCGCGAGGGGCGGGGAGCTGTTTTTT
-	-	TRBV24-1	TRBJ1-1	CATSGALGANTEAFF	TGTGCCACCAGTGGGGCCCTAGGGGCGAACACTGAAGCTTTCTTT
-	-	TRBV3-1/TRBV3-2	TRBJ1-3	CASSRGLHSGNTIYF	TGTGCCAGCAGCCGAGGACTCCACTCTGGAAACACCATATATTTT
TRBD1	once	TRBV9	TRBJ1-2	CASSPGQGGGYTF	TGTGCCAGCAGCCCCGGACAGGGTGGCGGCTACACCTTC
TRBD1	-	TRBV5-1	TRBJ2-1	CASSTGQLPYNEQFF	TGCGCCAGCAGCACGGGACAGTTGCCCTACAATGAGCAGTTCTTC
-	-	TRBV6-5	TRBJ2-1	CASSSAGAHTNEQFF	TGTGCCAGCAGCTCCGCGGGGGCCCACACCAATGAGCAGTTCTTC
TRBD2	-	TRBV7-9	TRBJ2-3	CASSSPGGVDTQYF	TGTGCCAGCAGCTCCCCCGGGGGGGTGGATACGCAGTATTTT
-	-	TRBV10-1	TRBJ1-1	CASSESTLGAFF	TGCGCCAGCAGTGAGTCGACTCTGGGAGCTTTCTTT
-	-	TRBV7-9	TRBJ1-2	CASSFNQGGYGYTF	TGTGCCAGCAGCTTTAACCAGGGAGGTTATGGCTACACCTTC
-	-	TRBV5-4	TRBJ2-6	CASSWESGANVLTF	TGTGCCAGCAGCTGGGAGTCTGGGGCCAACGTCCTGACTTTC
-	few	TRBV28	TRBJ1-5	CASSPGSRVRQPQHF	TGTGCCAGCAGTCCCGGTAGCAGAGTTCGTCAGCCCCAGCATTTT
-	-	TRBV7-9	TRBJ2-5	CASSSGTQYF	TGTGCCAGCAGCTCGGGGACCCAGTACTTC
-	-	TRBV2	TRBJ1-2	CASLWGLNYGYTF	TGTGCCAGCTTGTGGGGGCTTAACTATGGCTACACCTTC
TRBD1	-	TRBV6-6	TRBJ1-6	CASSLTGDSPLHF	TGTGCCAGCAGCCTTACAGGGGACTCACCCCTCCACTTT
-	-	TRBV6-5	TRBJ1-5	CASSQGGSNQPQHF	TGTGCCAGCAGTCAGGGAGGTAGCAATCAGCCCCAGCATTTT
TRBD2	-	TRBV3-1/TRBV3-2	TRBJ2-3	CASSSGTSWGSAEYF	TGTGCCAGCAGCTCAGGGACTAGCTGGGGTAGTGCGGAGTATTTT